This T cell receptor beta chain appears in the sequencing data of a study of a mutant IDH1 vaccine in newly diagnosed glioma. Study information: Treated individuals were about 60% male and approximately 38% female, averaging roughly 39 years of age. Before enrollment, the patients had been treated with radiotherapy alone, temozolomide alone, or both together. Most of them had received both. Overall study findings and caveats: The authors found pseudoprogression apparently unrelated to changes in top peripheral T cell clonotypes.

This CDR3 has 14 amino acids. V lost 5 bases, J lost 3 bases, and 13 bases lay in between. Germline V CDR1 and CDR2: MNHEY, SMNVEV (reference sequence). As concerns this clone: Its antigen is not known.

Only in-frame clones appear in the TCRdb table, and some are missing; sequencing was by immunoSEQ multiplex PCR. The top ten clones hold about 3.9% of a sample with 35,000 to 50,000 clones, around 93% of them seen once. Sample time point: week 23, last vaccination. Mutant IDH1 20-mer peptide, at 300 ug, made up each vaccine dose, with topical imiquimod. V and J are TRBV27 and TRBJ1-2; D gene uncertain. This sequence was found in a man aged 45-60 years with glioma. Sequencing used PBMCs, obtained from a glioma patient whose treatment included an IDH1 peptide vaccine. DNA of the CDR3: TGTGCCAGCAGTCCCCTCGACAAATACTATGGCTACACCTTC. Its protein product is CASSPLDKYYGYTF.